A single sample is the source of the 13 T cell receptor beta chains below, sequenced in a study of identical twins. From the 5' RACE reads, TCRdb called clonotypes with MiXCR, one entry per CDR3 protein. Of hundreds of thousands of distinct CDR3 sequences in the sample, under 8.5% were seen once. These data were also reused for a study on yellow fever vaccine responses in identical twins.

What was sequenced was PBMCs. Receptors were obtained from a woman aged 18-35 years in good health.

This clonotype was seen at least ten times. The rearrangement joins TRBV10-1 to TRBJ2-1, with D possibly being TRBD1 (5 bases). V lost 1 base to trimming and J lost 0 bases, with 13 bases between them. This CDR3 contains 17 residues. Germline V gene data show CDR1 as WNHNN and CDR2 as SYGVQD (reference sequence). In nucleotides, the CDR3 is TGCGCCAGCAGTGAGTTGCCGGCAGGGAACTCCTACAATGAGCAGTTCTTC. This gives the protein CASSELPAGNSYNEQFF.

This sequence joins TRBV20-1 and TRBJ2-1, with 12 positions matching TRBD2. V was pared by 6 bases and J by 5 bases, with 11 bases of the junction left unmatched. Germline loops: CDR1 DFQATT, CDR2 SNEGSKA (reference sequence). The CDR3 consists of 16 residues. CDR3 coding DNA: TGCAGTGCCCGCCTTTTTCTAGCGGGAGGGGACAATGAGCAGTTCTTC. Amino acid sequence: CSARLFLAGGDNEQFF.

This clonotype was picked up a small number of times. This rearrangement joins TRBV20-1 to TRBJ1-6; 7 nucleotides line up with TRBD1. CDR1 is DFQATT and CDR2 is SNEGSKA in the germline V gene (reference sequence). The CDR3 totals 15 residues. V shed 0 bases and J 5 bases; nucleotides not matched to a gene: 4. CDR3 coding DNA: TGCAGTGCTAGAGATTGGGACAGTAATAATTCACCCCTCCACTTT. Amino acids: CSARDWDSNNSPLHF.

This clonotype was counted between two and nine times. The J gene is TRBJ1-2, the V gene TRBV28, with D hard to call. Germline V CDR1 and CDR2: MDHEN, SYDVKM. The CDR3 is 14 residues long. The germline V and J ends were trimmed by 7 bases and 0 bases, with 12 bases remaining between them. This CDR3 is CASKEGPANYGYTF. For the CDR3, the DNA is TGTGCCAGCAAAGAGGGCCCTGCTAACTATGGCTACACCTTC.

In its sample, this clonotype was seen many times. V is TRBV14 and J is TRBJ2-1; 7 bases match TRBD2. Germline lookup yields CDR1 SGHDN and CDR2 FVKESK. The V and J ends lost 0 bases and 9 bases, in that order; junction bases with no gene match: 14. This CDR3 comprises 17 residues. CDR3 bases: TGTGCCAGCAGCCAAGATTCGGTTAGCGGGTGGAGGGGTGAGCAGTTCTTC. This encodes CASSQDSVSGWRGEQFF.

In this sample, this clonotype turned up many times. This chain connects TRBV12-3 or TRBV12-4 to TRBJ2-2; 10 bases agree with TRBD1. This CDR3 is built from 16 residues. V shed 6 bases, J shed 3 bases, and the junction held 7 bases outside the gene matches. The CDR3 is CASSNDRGRDTGELFF. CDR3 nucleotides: TGTGCCAGCAGCAATGACAGGGGGCGAGACACCGGGGAGCTGTTTTTT.

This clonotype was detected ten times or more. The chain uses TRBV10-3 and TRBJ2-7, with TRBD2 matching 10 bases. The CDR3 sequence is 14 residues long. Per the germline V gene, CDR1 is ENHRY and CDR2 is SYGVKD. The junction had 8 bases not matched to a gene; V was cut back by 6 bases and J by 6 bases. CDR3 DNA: TGTGCCATCAGCCTCACTAGCGGGACGAGCGAGCAGTACTTC. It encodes CAISLTSGTSEQYF.

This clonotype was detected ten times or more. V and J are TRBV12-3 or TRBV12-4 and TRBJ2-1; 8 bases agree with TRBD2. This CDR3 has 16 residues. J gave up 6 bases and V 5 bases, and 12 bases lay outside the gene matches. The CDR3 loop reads CASSRWGSGMSNEQFF. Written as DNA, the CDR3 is TGTGCCAGCAGTCGGTGGGGTAGCGGGATGTCCAATGAGCAGTTCTTC.

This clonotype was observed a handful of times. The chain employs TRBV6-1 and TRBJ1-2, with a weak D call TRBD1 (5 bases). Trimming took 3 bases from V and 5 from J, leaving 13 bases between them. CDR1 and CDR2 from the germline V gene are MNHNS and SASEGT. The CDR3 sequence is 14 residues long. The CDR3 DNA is TGTGCCAGCAGTGAGGGAGGGGCTTTGTATGGCTACACCTTC. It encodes CASSEGGALYGYTF.

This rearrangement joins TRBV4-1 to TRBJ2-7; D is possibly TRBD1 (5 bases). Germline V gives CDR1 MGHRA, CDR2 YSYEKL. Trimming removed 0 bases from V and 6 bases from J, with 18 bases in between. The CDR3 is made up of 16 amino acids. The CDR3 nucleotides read TGCGCCAGCAGCCAAGATGCGCCCAGGGTTTCGGGCGAGCAGTACGTC. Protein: CASSQDAPRVSGEQYV.

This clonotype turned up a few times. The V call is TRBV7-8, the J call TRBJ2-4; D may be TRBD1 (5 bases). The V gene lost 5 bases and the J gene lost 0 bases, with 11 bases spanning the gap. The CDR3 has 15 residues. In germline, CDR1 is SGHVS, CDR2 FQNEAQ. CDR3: CASSRPQEAKNIQYF. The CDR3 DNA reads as TGTGCCAGCAGCCGACCACAGGAAGCCAAAAACATTCAGTACTTC.

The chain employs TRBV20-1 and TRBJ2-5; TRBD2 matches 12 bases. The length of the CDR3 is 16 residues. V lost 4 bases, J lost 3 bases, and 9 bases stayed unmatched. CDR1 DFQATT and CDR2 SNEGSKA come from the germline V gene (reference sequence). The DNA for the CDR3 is TGCAGTGCTATCAGCCCCACTAGCGGGGGGAAAGAGACCCAGTACTTC. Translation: CSAISPTSGGKETQYF.

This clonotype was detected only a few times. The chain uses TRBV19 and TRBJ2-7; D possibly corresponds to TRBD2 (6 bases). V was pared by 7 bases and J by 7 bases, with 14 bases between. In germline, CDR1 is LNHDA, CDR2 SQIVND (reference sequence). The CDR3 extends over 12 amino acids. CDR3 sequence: CASNAAAGEQYF. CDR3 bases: TGTGCCAGTAATGCCGCCGCGGGGGAGCAGTACTTC.